Listed below are T cell receptor beta chains from one sample, sequenced in a study of identifying expanded T cells in peripheral blood. Repertoires were generated with immunoSEQ multiplex PCR, while TCRdb's copy carries only in-frame clones and drops some. The top ten clones hold around 4.3% of a sample with around 94,000 clones, more than 75% of them seen once. Sequenced: blood. The receptors come from a person aged 18 to 75 in good health. Both conserved end residues are part of each CDR3. Each record gives: V gene, clone size, D gene, J gene, CDR3 length, CDR3 DNA, CDR3 protein. A D gene is named only where the DNA matches it firmly. Clone sizes are given selectively: once, few, many, or a class where the clone is expanded.

v_call: TRBV25-1; clone_size: NA; d_call: NA; j_call: TRBJ2-1; cdr3_length: 15; cdr3_nt: TGTGCCAGCAGTGGAAGCAGGGCACTAGACAATGAGCAGTTCTTC; cdr3_aa: CASSGSRALDNEQFF
v_call: TRBV7-2; clone_size: NA; d_call: NA; j_call: TRBJ2-1; cdr3_length: 11; cdr3_nt: TGTGCCGCAGACTCCTACAATGAGCAGTTCTTC; cdr3_aa: CAADSYNEQFF
v_call: TRBV9; clone_size: few; d_call: TRBD2; j_call: TRBJ2-3; cdr3_length: 15; cdr3_nt: TGTGCCAGCAGCGTAGACCCGGGGGGGCCAGATACGCAGTATTTT; cdr3_aa: CASSVDPGGPDTQYF
v_call: TRBV30; clone_size: NA; d_call: NA; j_call: TRBJ1-1; cdr3_length: 14; cdr3_nt: TGTGCCTGGAGTTTGGGGGAATTCAGCACTGAAGCTTTCTTT; cdr3_aa: CAWSLGEFSTEAFF
v_call: TRBV10-3; clone_size: NA; d_call: NA; j_call: TRBJ1-2; cdr3_length: 13; cdr3_nt: TGTGCCATCAGTGAAGGGCAACCGGTCGGCTACACCTTC; cdr3_aa: CAISEGQPVGYTF
v_call: TRBV7-2; clone_size: NA; d_call: NA; j_call: TRBJ1-6; cdr3_length: 17; cdr3_nt: TGTGCCAGCAGCCCGCAAGCGGGGAACTCCTATAATTCACCCCTCCACTTT; cdr3_aa: CASSPQAGNSYNSPLHF
v_call: TRBV19; clone_size: NA; d_call: NA; j_call: TRBJ2-1; cdr3_length: 14; cdr3_nt: TGTGCCAGTAGTCTTGCGGGCGTCGGCAGTGAGCAGTTCTTC; cdr3_aa: CASSLAGVGSEQFF
v_call: TRBV27; clone_size: NA; d_call: NA; j_call: TRBJ1-2; cdr3_length: 14; cdr3_nt: TGTGCCAGCAGATTTGTGGGGGGCGCGTGGGGCTACACCTTC; cdr3_aa: CASRFVGGAWGYTF
v_call: TRBV30; clone_size: NA; d_call: NA; j_call: TRBJ1-1; cdr3_length: 14; cdr3_nt: TGTGCCTGCCCGGCCGGTCCGGGAGACAATGAAGCTTTCTTT; cdr3_aa: CACPAGPGDNEAFF
v_call: TRBV7-9; clone_size: once; d_call: NA; j_call: TRBJ1-3; cdr3_length: 16; cdr3_nt: TGTGCCAGCAGCTTAGGGGGGGGTGCTGCTGGAAACACCATATATTTT; cdr3_aa: CASSLGGGAAGNTIYF
v_call: TRBV9; clone_size: NA; d_call: NA; j_call: TRBJ1-1; cdr3_length: 14; cdr3_nt: TGTGCCAGCAACCCATTACAGGCGAACACTGAAGCTTTCTTT; cdr3_aa: CASNPLQANTEAFF